This T cell receptor beta chain is drawn from a study of monozygotic twins with inflammatory bowel disease. Following a re-call of the 5' RACE reads, TCRdb has one entry per CDR3 protein and lacks DNA. Its table records 150,000 to 200,000 distinct CDR3 sequences. This CDR3 is built from 12 residues. The V gene's germline CDR1 is DFQATT and CDR2 SNEGSKA (reference sequence). The clonotype comes from a human donor with ulcerative colitis or Crohn's disease, or a healthy co-twin of an affected twin (not recorded which). The sample comprised blood. V and J are TRBV20-1 and TRBJ2-5. The CDR3 loop reads CSARRYQETQYF.